This TCR beta chain was retrieved from a study of cytomegalovirus exposure and HLA in healthy donors. About the study: In terms of ancestry, the Caucasian-associated cluster contained roughly 81% of the roughly 400 genotyped donors. Study conclusions and caveats: In a later analysis, a missense DCLRE1C variant was linked to TCR beta V- and J-gene trimming. It was taken for granted in presence/absence analyses that sequencing depth across donors was roughly uniform.

Of note for this clone: The antigen remains undetermined.

The CDR3 runs 13 residues. Germline CDR1 and CDR2: WSHSY and SAAADI. The junction had 4 bases not matched to a gene; V was cut back by 6 bases and J by 6 bases. Amplification used 60 Vbeta primers and 13 Jbeta primers. Authors' processing steps: In a later analysis, the count reached 80 million or so unique TCR beta chains, with 9 million to 11 million shared. Clones were read by immunoSEQ multiplex PCR, and TCRdb kept only the in-frame ones, dropping some. The D gene and trimming were derived from the DNA, and the V and J assignments and clone size from that table. This sample has approximately 100,000 clones; over 70% occur once, and the top ten carry roughly 4%.

The material sequenced was PBMCs. The chain is built from TRBV10-2 and TRBJ2-1; 8 nucleotides agree with TRBD2. The origin of this receptor is a man between 50 and 59 years old in good health and CMV-seropositive. The CDR3 DNA reads as TGCGCCAGCAGACTAGCGGCCATCAATGAGCAGTTCTTC. This codes for CASRLAAINEQFF.